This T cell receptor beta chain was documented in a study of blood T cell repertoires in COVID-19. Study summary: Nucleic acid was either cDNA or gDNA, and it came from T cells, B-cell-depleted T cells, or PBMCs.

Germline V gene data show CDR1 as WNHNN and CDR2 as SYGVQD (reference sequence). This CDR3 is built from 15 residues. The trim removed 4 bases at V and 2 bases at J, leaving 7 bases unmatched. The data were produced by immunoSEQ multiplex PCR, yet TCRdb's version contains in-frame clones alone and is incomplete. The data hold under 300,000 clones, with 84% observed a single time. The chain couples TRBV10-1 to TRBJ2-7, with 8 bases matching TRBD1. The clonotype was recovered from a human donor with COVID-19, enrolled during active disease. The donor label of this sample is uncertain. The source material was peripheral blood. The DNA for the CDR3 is TGCGCCAGCAGTGGAAGGGGACAGGCCGCCTACGAGCAGTACTTC. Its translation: CASSGRGQAAYEQYF.